This note documents a single TCR beta chain sequence. Its antigen is still unknown. The sample is drawn from a study of long-term antiretroviral therapy in people with HIV. General study points: HIV repertoires spanned narrower CDR3 length ranges than controls. In samples taken after ART, diversity increased but remained below transplant donor control levels.

Researchers ran immunoSEQ v3.0 at survey level. Method: immunoSEQ multiplex PCR; TCRdb's copy keeps in-frame clones and lacks some. This table holds around 24,000 clones, approximately 93% found once. The CDR3 consists of 14 residues. V lost 6 bases and J lost 7, with 13 bases in between. Germline V lookup: CDR1 MGHDK, CDR2 SYGVNS. This clonotype was sampled from a middle-aged woman with HIV. V usage is TRBV25-1 and J usage is TRBJ1-6; D perhaps matches TRBD1 (6 bases). The sample in question was unsorted PBMCs, obtained 7.6 years after starting antiretroviral therapy. Here the CDR3 reads CASRGGLPNSPLHF. CDR3 nucleotides: TGTGCCAGCAGGGGGGGCCTCCCCAATTCACCCCTCCACTTT.